This entry features one TCR beta chain sequence. Germline values: CDR1 SGHNT, CDR2 YYREEE (reference sequence). This CDR3 is 16 amino acids long. Germline trimming cut 4 bases from V and 8 bases from J; bases unmatched to any gene: 12. Using immunoSEQ multiplex PCR, the repertoire was profiled, and TCRdb retains in-frame clones only, with some absent. Of over 50,000 clones in the sample, about 87% are singletons; the top ten hold roughly 0.9%. The sample belongs to a study of T cell changes during pregnancy in multiple sclerosis. J is TRBJ2-1 and V is TRBV5-4; the match to TRBD1 covers 10 bases. Sequencing was performed on peripheral blood, taken in the first trimester of pregnancy. This TCR derives from a female donor in good health, enrolled as a control in a pregnancy study. CDR3: CASSEGGDRGIDEQFF. The CDR3 bases are TGTGCCAGCAGCGAAGGGGGGGACAGGGGAATCGATGAGCAGTTCTTC.